The present entry profiles one T cell receptor beta chain with its context. The data stem from a study of blood T cell repertoires in COVID-19. This CDR3 has 16 amino acids. The germline V gene has CDR1 LGHNA and CDR2 YNFKEQ. V shed 3 bases, J shed 3 bases, and the junction held 7 bases outside the gene matches. In the authors' methods: Amplifying reference gene primers gave estimates of nucleated cell counts. Profiled with immunoSEQ multiplex PCR; TCRdb holds only in-frame clones, not every one. The V and J calls and clone size were taken over from that table, and D and trimming were inferred from the DNA. In the table there are about 350,000 clones, 70% to 90% of which are singletons.

Sequenced sample: peripheral blood. V usage is TRBV4-2 and J usage is TRBJ2-3; TRBD1 matches at 9 bases. The clonotype originates from a woman aged 55-69 years with COVID-19, enrolled during active disease. CDR3 DNA: TGTGCCAGCAGCCATCCACAGGGGGCGCGGACAGATACGCAGTATTTT. Translated: CASSHPQGARTDTQYF.